This T cell receptor (beta chain) is from a study of T cell responses to AZD1222 COVID-19 vaccine. The germline V gene has CDR1 MNHEY and CDR2 SMNVEV (reference sequence). V was clipped by 5 bases and J by 6 bases; unmatched bases: 18. The CDR3 has 19 residues. Assay used: immunoSEQ multiplex PCR; TCRdb lists only in-frame clones, some missing. Of some 130,000 clones listed, 92% were seen once; the top ten hold more than 3%. Notes on the study in general: White British people made up most donors, females outnumbered males, and clonal diversity was possibly underestimated. Spike-specific TCR breadth and depth grew following two AZD1222 doses. Baseline seropositivity occurred in only a handful of AZD1222 recipients.

About this clone itself: Its cognate antigen is unknown.

V is TRBV27 and J is TRBJ2-1, with 11 bases matching TRBD2. Sequenced material: peripheral blood, taken on day 0 of AZD1222 vaccination. The receptor comes from an adult in good health. The CDR3 sequence is CASSIPGTSGSVYRNEQFF. The CDR3 DNA reads TGTGCCAGCAGTATCCCCGGGACTAGCGGTAGTGTCTATCGCAATGAGCAGTTCTTC.